Here is one T cell receptor (beta chain) with its context. This entry comes from a study of blood T cell repertoires in COVID-19. Authors' data handling: Reference gene primer amplification yielded estimated nucleated cell counts. Clones were sequenced by immunoSEQ multiplex PCR, and TCRdb holds only the in-frame ones, with some missing. Clone size and the V and J calls come from that table; the DNA yielded D and trimming. The table records 310,000 or so clones, around 90% of them present only once. The germline V and J ends were trimmed by 6 bases and 5 bases, with 16 bases remaining between them. This CDR3 comprises 15 residues. Germline CDR1 is SNHLY and CDR2 is FYNNEI.

The origin of this receptor is a woman aged 18-29 years with acute COVID-19. The gene calls are TRBV2 and TRBJ2-2; D may be TRBD1 (6 bases). Input material: PBMCs or T cells enriched from blood (not recorded which). CDR3 sequence: CASSEITTGTGELFF. CDR3 coding DNA: TGTGCCAGCAGCGAGATTACGACAGGTACCGGGGAGCTGTTTTTT.